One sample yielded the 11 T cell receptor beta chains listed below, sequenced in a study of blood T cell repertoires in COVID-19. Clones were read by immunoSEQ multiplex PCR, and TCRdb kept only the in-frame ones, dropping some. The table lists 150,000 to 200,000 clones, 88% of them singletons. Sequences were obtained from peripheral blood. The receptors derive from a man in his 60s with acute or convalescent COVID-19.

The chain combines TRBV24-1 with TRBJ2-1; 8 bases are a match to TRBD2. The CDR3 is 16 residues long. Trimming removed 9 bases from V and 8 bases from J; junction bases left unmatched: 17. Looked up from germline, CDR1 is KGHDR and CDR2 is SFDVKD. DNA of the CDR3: TGTGCCACCGCCTCGGCATCCGGGACTAGTAGGTATGAGCAGTTCTTC. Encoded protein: CATASASGTSRYEQFF.

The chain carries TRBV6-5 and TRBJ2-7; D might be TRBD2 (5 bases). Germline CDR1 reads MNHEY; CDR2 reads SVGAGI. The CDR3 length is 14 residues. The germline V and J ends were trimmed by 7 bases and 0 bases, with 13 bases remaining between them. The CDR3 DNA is TGTGCCAGCACCCCAACTAGGAGCTCCTACGAGCAGTACGTC. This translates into CASTPTRSSYEQYV.

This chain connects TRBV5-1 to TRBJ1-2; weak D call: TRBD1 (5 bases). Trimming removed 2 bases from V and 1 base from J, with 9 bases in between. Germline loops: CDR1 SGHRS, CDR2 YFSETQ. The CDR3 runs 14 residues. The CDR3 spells CASSLGQFNYGYTF. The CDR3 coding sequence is TGCGCCAGCAGCTTAGGACAATTTAACTATGGCTACACCTTC.

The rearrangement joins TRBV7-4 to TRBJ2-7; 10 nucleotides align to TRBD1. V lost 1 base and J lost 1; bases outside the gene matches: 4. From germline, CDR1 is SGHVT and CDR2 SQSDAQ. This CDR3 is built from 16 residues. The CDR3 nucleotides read TGTGCCAGCAGCTTAGGGACAGGGGGACCTTCCTACGAGCAGTACGTC. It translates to CASSLGTGGPSYEQYV.

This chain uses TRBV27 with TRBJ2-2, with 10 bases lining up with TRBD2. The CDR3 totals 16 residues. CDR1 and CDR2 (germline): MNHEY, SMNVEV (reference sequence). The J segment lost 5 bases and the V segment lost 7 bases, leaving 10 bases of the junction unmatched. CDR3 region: CASITLAGARTGELFF. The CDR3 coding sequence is TGTGCCAGCATCACGCTAGCGGGGGCCAGAACCGGGGAGCTGTTTTTT.

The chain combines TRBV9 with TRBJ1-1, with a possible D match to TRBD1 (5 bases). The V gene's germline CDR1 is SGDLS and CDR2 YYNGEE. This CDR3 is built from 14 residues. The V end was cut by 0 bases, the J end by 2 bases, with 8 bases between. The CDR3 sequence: CASSVGGDNTEAFF. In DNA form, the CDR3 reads TGTGCCAGCAGCGTAGGGGGGGATAACACTGAAGCTTTCTTT.

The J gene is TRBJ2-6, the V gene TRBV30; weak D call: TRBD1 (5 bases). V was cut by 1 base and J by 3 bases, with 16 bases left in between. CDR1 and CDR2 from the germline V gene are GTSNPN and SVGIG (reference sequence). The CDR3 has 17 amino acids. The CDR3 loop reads CAWSGDSGFGGANVLTF. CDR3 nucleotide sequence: TGTGCCTGGAGTGGAGACAGTGGGTTTGGTGGGGCCAACGTCCTGACTTTC.

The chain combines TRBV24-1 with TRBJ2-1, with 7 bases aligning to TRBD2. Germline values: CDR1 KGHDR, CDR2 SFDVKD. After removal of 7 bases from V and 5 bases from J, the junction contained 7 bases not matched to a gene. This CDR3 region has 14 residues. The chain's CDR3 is CATRRRELDNEQFF. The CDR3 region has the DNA TGTGCCACCAGGCGGCGGGAGTTAGACAATGAGCAGTTCTTC.

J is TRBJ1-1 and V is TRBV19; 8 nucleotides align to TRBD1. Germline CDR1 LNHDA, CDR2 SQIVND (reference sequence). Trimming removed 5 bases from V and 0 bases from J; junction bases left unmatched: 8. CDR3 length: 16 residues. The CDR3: CASSPRTGQVNTEAFF. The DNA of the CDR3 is TGTGCCAGTAGTCCAAGGACAGGGCAAGTGAACACTGAAGCTTTCTTT.

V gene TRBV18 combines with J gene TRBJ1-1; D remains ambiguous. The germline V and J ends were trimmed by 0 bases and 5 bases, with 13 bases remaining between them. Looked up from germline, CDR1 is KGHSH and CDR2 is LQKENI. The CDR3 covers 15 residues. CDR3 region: CASSPPGMDTTEAFF. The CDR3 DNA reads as TGTGCCAGCTCACCACCGGGCATGGATACGACTGAAGCTTTCTTT.

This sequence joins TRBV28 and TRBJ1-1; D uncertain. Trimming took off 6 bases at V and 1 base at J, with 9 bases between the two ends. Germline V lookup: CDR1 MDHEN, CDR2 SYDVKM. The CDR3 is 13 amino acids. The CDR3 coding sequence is TGTGCCAGCAGAAACAGCTGGAACACTGAAGCTTTCTTT. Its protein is CASRNSWNTEAFF.